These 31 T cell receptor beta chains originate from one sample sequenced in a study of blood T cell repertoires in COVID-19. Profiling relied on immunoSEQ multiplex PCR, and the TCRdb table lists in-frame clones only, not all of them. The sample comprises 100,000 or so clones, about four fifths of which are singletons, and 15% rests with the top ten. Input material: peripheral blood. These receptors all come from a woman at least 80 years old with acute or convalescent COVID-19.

CDR3 in amino acids: CASSCRAPPGGRQPQHF. CDR3 coding DNA: TGTGCCAGCAGCTGCCGGGCCCCACCCGGGGGTCGTCAGCCCCAGCATTTT. This chain joins TRBV21-1 and TRBJ1-5. TRBV21-1 is a pseudogene. The CDR3 extends over 17 amino acids.

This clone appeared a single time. In nucleotides, the CDR3 is TGTGCCAGCAGCCGTCCGCTAAACAATGAGCAGTTCTTC. Protein product: CASSRPLNNEQFF. The V call is TRBV7-9, the J call TRBJ2-1; D gene uncertain. V was cut by 5 bases and J by 5 bases, with 10 bases left in between. Germline CDR1 reads SEHNR; CDR2 reads FQNEAQ (reference sequence). The CDR3 runs to 13 residues.

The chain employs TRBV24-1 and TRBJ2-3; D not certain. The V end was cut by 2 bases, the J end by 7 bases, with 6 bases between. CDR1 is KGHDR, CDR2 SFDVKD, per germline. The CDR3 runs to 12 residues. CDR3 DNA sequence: TGTGCCACCAGTGATTCCGTATATACGCAGTATTTT. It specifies CATSDSVYTQYF.

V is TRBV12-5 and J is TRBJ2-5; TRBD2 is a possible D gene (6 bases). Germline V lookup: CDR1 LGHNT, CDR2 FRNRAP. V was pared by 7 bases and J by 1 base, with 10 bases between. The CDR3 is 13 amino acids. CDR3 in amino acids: CASDGAGQETQYF. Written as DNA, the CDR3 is TGTGCTAGTGACGGAGCGGGCCAAGAGACCCAGTACTTC.

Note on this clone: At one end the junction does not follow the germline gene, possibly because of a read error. CDR3 protein: CASSEEASRQKTQYF. The CDR3 DNA reads TGTGCCAGCAGTGAAGAGGCTAGCCGCCAAAAGACCCAGTACTTC. The genes are TRBV6-1 and TRBJ2-5, with D possibly matching TRBD2 (5 bases). The CDR3 runs to 15 residues. The germline V gene has CDR1 MNHNS and CDR2 SASEGT.

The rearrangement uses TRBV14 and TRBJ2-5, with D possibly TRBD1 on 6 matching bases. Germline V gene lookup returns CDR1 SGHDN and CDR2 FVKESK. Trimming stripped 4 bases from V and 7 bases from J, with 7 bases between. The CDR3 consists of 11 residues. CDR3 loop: CASSPGVTQYF. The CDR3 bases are TGTGCCAGCAGCCCAGGGGTGACCCAGTACTTC.

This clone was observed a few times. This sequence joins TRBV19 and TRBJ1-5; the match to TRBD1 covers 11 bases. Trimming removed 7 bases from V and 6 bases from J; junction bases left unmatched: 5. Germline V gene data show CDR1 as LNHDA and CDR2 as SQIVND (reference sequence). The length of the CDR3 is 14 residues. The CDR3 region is CASKDRGPTQPQHF. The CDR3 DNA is TGTGCCAGTAAGGACAGGGGGCCCACTCAGCCCCAGCATTTT.

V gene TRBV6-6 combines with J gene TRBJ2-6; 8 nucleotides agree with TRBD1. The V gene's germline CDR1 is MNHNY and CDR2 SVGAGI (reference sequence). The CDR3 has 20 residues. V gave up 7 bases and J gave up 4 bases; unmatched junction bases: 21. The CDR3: CASTYSGTGGDFVGANVLTF. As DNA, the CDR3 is TGTGCCAGCACCTACTCGGGGACAGGCGGGGACTTCGTCGGGGCCAACGTCCTGACTTTC.

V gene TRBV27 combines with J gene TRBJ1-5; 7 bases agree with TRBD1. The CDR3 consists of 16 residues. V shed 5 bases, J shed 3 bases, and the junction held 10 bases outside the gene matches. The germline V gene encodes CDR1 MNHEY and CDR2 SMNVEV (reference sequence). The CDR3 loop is CASSRSTGLLNQPQHF. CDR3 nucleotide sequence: TGTGCCAGCAGTCGATCGACAGGGCTCCTCAATCAGCCCCAGCATTTT.

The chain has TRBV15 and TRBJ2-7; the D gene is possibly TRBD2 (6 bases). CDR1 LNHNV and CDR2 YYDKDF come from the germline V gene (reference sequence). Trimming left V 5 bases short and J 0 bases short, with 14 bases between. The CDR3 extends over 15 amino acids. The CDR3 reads CATSRLFGSSYEQYV. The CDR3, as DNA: TGTGCCACCAGCCGCCTGTTCGGGAGCTCCTACGAGCAGTACGTC.

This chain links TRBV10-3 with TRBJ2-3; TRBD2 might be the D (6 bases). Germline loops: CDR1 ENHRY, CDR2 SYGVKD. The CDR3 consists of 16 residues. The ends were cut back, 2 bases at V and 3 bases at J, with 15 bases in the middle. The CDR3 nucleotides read TGTGCCATCAGTGAGCTAGGACTATCGGGTACAGATACGCAGTATTTT. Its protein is CAISELGLSGTDTQYF.

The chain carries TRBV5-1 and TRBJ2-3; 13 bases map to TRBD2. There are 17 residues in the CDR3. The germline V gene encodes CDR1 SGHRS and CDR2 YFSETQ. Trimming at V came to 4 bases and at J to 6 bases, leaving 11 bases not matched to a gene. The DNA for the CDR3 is TGCGCCAGCAGCCTAACTACTAGCGGGAGGGCAAGTGATACGCAGTATTTT. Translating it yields CASSLTTSGRASDTQYF.

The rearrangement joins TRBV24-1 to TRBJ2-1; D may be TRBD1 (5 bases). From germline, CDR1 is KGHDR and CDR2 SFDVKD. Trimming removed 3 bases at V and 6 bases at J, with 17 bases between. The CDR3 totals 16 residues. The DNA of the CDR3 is TGTGCCACCAGTGATCAAGGGGCAGGGTGGGGCAATGAGCAGTTCTTC. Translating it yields CATSDQGAGWGNEQFF.

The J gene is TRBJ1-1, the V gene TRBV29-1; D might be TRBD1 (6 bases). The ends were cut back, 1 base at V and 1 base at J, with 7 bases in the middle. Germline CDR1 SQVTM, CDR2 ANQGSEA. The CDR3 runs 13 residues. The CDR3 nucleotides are TGCAGCGTTGAAGTAGGGGGGAACACTGAAGCTTTCTTT. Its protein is CSVEVGGNTEAFF.

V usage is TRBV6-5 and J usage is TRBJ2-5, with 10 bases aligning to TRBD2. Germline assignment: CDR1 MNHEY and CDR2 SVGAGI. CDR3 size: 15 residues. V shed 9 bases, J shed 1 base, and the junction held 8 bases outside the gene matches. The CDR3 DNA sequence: TGTGCCAGTAATAGACTAGCGGGTACCCAAGAGACCCAGTACTTC. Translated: CASNRLAGTQETQYF.

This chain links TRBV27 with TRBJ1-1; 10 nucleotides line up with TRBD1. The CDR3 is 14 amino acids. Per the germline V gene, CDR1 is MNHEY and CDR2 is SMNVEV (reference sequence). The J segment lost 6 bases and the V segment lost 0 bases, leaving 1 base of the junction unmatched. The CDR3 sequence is CASSLSGTGAEAFF. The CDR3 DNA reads TGTGCCAGCAGTTTATCGGGGACAGGGGCTGAAGCTTTCTTT.

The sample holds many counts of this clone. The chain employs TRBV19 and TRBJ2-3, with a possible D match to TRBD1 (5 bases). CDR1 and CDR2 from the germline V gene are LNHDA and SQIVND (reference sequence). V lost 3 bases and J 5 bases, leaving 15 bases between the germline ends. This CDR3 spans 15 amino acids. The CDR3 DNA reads TGTGCCAGTAGTATTTGGGGCGGTAACGGAGATACGCAGTATTTT. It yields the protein CASSIWGGNGDTQYF.

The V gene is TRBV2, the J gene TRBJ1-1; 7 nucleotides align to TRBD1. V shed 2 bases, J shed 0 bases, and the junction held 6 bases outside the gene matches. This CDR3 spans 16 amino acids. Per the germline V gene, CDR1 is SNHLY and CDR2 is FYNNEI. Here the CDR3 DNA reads TGTGCCAGCAGTGAAATGGGACAGCGATTGAACACTGAAGCTTTCTTT. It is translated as CASSEMGQRLNTEAFF.

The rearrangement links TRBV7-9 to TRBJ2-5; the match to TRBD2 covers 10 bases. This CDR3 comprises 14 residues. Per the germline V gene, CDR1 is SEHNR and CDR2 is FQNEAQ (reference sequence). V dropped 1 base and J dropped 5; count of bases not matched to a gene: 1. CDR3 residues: CASSLEREGETQYF. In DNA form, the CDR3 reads TGTGCCAGCAGCTTAGAGCGGGAGGGGGAGACCCAGTACTTC.

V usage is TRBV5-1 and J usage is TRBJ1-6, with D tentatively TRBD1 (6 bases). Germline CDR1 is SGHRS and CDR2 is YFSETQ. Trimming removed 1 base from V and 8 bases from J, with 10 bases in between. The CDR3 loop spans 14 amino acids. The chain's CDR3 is CASSLTGQDSPLHF. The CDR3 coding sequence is TGCGCCAGCAGCTTGACAGGGCAGGATTCACCCCTCCACTTT. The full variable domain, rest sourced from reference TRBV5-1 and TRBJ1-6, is KAGVTQTPRYLIKTRGQQVTLSCSPISGHRSVSWYQQTPGQGLQFLFEYFSETQRNKGNFPGRFSGRQFSNSRSEMNVSTLELGDSALYLCASSLTGQDSPLHFGNGTRLTVT.

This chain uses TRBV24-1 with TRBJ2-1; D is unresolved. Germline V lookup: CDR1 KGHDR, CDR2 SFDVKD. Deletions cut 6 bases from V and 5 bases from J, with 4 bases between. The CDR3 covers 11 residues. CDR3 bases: TGTGCCACCAGTCAAAACAATGAGCAGTTCTTC. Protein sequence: CATSQNNEQFF.

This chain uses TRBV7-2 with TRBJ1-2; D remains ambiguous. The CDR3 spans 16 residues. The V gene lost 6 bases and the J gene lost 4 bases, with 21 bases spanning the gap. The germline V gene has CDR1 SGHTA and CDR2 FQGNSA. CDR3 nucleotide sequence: TGTGCCAGCAGTTTTAGTTCCCCCGCGGGCTTCTATGGCTACACCTTC. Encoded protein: CASSFSSPAGFYGYTF.

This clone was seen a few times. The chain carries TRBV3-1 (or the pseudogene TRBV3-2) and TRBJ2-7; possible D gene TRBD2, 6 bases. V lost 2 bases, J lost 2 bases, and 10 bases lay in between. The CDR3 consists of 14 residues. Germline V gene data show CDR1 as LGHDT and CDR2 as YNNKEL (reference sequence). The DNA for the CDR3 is TGTGCCAGCAGCCAAATGGGCGGGACCTACGAGCAGTACGTC. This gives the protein CASSQMGGTYEQYV.

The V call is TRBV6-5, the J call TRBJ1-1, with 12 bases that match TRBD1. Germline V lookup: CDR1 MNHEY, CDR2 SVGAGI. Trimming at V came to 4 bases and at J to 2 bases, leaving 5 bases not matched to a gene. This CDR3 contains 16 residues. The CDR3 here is CASSSGQGASNTEAFF. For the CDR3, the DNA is TGTGCCAGCAGTTCGGGACAGGGGGCATCTAACACTGAAGCTTTCTTT.

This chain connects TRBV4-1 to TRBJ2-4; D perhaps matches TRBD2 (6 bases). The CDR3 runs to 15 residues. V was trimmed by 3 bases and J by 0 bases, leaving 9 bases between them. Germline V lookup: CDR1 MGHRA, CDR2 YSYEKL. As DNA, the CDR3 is TGCGCCAGCAGCCACCCGGGACTAGCCAAAAACATTCAGTACTTC. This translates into CASSHPGLAKNIQYF.

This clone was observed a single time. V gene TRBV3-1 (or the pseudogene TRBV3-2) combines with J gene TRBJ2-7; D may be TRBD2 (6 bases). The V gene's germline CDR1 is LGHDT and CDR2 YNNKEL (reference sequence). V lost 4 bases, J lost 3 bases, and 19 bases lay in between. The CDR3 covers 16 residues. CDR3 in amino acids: CASSPVQEVAVYEQYF. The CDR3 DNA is TGTGCCAGCAGCCCCGTCCAAGAAGTAGCGGTCTACGAGCAGTACTTC.

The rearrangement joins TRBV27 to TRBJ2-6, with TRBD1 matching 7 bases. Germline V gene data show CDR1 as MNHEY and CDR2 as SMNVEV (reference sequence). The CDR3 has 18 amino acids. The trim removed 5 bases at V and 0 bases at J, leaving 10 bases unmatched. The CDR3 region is CASSKRTGGISGANVLTF. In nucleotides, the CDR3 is TGTGCCAGCAGTAAACGGACAGGCGGAATCTCTGGGGCCAACGTCCTGACTTTC.

CDR3 sequence reads: CASSYGQFYNEQFF. The DNA for the CDR3 is TGTGCCAGCAGTTATGGCCAATTTTACAATGAGCAGTTCTTC. The chain recombines TRBV6-2 or TRBV6-3 with TRBJ2-1, with no clear D. Trimming took 3 bases from V and 4 from J, leaving 10 bases between them. This CDR3 region has 14 residues. Germline-derived CDR1 and CDR2 are MNHEY and SVGEGT.

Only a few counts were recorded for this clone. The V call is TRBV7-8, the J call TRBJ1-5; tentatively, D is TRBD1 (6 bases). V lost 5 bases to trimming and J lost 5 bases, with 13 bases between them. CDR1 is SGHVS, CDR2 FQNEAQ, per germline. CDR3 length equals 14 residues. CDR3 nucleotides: TGTGCCAGCAGCCAGGACAGTTTCGATCAGCCCCAGCATTTT. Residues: CASSQDSFDQPQHF. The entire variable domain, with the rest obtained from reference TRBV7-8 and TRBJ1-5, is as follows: GAGVSQSPRYKVAKRGQDVALRCDPISGHVSLFWYQQALGQGPEFLTYFQNEAQLDKSGLPSDRFFAERPEGSVSTLKIQRTQQEDSAVYLCASSQDSFDQPQHFGDGTRLSIL.

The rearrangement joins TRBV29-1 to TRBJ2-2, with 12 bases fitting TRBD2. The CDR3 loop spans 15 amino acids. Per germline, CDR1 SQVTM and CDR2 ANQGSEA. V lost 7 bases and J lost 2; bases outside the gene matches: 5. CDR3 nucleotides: TGCAGCGCGACTAGCGGGAGCATTAACACCGGGGAGCTGTTTTTT. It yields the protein CSATSGSINTGELFF.

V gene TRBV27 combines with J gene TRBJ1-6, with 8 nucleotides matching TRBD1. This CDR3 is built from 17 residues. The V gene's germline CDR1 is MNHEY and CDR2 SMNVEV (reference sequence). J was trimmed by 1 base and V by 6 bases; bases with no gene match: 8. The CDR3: CASRSDRGGSYNSPLHF. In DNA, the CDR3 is TGTGCCAGCAGGTCCGACAGGGGAGGATCCTATAATTCACCCCTCCACTTT.